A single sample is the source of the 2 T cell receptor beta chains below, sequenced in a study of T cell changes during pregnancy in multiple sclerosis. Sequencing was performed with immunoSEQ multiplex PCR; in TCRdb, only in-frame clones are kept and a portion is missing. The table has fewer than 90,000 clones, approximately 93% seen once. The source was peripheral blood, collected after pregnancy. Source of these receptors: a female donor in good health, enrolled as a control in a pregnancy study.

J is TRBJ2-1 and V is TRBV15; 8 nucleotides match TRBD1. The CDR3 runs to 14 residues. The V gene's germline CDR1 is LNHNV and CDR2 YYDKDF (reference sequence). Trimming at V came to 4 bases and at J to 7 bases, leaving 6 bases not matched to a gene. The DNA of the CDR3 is TGTGCCACCAGCACCAGGACAGGGTCGAATGAGCAGTTCTTC. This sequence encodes CATSTRTGSNEQFF.

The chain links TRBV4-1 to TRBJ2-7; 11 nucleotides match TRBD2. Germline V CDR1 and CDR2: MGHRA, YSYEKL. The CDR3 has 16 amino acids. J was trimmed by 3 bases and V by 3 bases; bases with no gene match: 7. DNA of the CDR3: TGCGCCAGCAGCCATTCCCCTAGCGGGAGGCTCTACGAGCAGTACTTC. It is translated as CASSHSPSGRLYEQYF.